A single T cell receptor beta chain is shown here with its context. Its antigen remains unidentified. This entry is derived from a study of long-term antiretroviral therapy in people with HIV. Study results and caveats: CDR3 length ranges were narrower in HIV repertoires than in controls. Dominance of pre-ART expanded clones persisted, fluctuating and often declining after ART. Therapy changes, viral resistance and ART adherence were not documented in the available data.

The immunoSEQ assay was v3.0, run at survey level. The repertoire was sequenced with immunoSEQ multiplex PCR; TCRdb's copy has only in-frame clones and lacks some. The sample carries about 35,000 clones, roughly 79% recorded once. There were roughly 0.95-10 million cryopreserved PBMC in the samples before DNA extraction. The sequence was collected from a man aged 45-60 years with HIV. Sequencing was performed on unsorted PBMCs, taken 3 years after starting antiretroviral therapy.

The CDR3 here is CASSVEGGGVYEQYF. For the CDR3, the DNA is TGTGCCAGCAGCGTAGAGGGGGGCGGAGTCTACGAGCAGTACTTC. The rearrangement uses TRBV9 and TRBJ2-7; D possibly matches TRBD1 or TRBD2 (6 bases each). This CDR3 is 15 amino acids long. V lost 0 bases and J 3 bases, leaving 13 bases between the germline ends. Germline CDR1 reads SGDLS; CDR2 reads YYNGEE.